The 31 T cell receptor beta chains below all came from one sample that was sequenced in a study of CD8 T cells in ankylosing spondylitis. MiXCR was run by TCRdb on the 5' RACE reads, yielding one entry per CDR3 protein. In the table there are hundreds of thousands of distinct CDR3 sequences, 8.6% of which are singletons. Sequenced sample: blood, either unsorted or a sorted T cell fraction (not recorded which). Receptor source: a male donor with ankylosing spondylitis or in good health (not recorded which).

This clonotype occurred many times. The chain has TRBV7-6 and TRBJ2-2; D might be TRBD1 (6 bases). The germline CDR1 and CDR2 sequences are SGHVS and FNYEAQ. The CDR3 has 16 amino acids. V lost 1 base and J lost 0, with 9 bases in between. The CDR3 loop reads CASSLGTAANTGELFF. CDR3 DNA sequence: TGTGCCAGCAGCTTAGGGACAGCAGCGAACACCGGGGAGCTGTTTTTT. Based on the CDR3 plus reference TRBV7-6 and TRBJ2-2, the full variable domain is GAGVSQSPRYKVTKRGQDVALRCDPISGHVSLYWYRQALGQGPEFLTYFNYEAQQDKSGLPNDRFSAERPEGSISTLTIQRTEQRDSAMYRCASSLGTAANTGELFFGEGSRLTVL.

This clonotype was detected ten times or more. One end of the junction is discordant with germline, which a read error may explain. The chain employs TRBV6-1 and TRBJ2-4; D unresolved. The V gene's germline CDR1 is MNHNS and CDR2 SASEGT. The CDR3 length is 13 residues. The CDR3 here is CASIELAKNIQYF. The CDR3 DNA sequence: TGTGCCAGCATTGAACTAGCCAAAAACATTCAGTACTTC.

This clonotype occurred many times. J is TRBJ1-3 and V is TRBV7-2, with TRBD1 as a possible D gene (6 bases). The V and J ends lost 5 bases and 2 bases respectively, with 13 bases between them. CDR3 size: 15 residues. Germline CDR1 is SGHTA and CDR2 is FQGNSA. This CDR3 reads CASSASPGAGNTIYF. The CDR3 nucleotides are TGTGCCAGCAGCGCGTCGCCAGGGGCTGGAAACACCATATATTTT.

This clonotype was recorded at least ten times. This chain uses TRBV6-4 with TRBJ2-3; 8 bases match TRBD2. CDR1 and CDR2 from the germline V gene are MRHNA and SNTAGT. The CDR3 length is 15 residues. V gave up 3 bases and J gave up 2 bases; unmatched junction bases: 4. CDR3 DNA sequence: TGTGCCAGCAGTGAGTTAGCGGGGTCCACAGATACGCAGTATTTT. Residues: CASSELAGSTDTQYF.

The sample holds many counts of this clonotype. J is TRBJ2-7 and V is TRBV7-9; maybe TRBD2 (6 bases). V dropped 3 bases and J dropped 7 bases, with 13 bases sitting between them. The CDR3 length is 13 residues. Germline CDR1 reads SEHNR; CDR2 reads FQNEAQ (reference sequence). DNA of the CDR3: TGTGCCAGCAGCTTGGGACTTAGTAGGGAGCAGTACTTC. Protein sequence: CASSLGLSREQYF.

This clonotype was detected a few times. The V and J genes are TRBV20-1 and TRBJ2-7; 10 bases are a match to TRBD2. The V gene's germline CDR1 is DFQATT and CDR2 SNEGSKA (reference sequence). The CDR3 is 15 residues long. Trimming took 4 bases from V and 6 from J; bases not matched to a gene: 12. CDR3 region: CSAKGVAGGGLEQYF. The DNA of the CDR3 is TGCAGTGCTAAGGGAGTAGCGGGAGGCGGCCTCGAGCAGTACTTC.

This clonotype was seen at least ten times. The V gene is TRBV5-6, the J gene TRBJ1-2; 9 nucleotides line up with TRBD1. CDR3 length equals 16 residues. V lost 0 bases, J lost 6 bases, and 9 bases stayed unmatched. Germline CDR1 SGHDT, CDR2 YYEEEE. For the CDR3, the DNA is TGTGCCAGCAGCTTGGGATGGACAGGGGAGTCCGATGGCTACACCTTC. This encodes CASSLGWTGESDGYTF.

The V gene is TRBV20-1, the J gene TRBJ1-2; no firm D call. Germline assignment: CDR1 DFQATT and CDR2 SNEGSKA (reference sequence). The CDR3 runs to 13 residues. V was clipped by 0 bases and J by 9 bases, with 14 bases between them. The CDR3 DNA follows: TGCAGTGCTAGAGATGGGGTAGAGCCCCGCTACACCTTC. This translates into CSARDGVEPRYTF.

This clonotype occurred many times. The V call is TRBV4-3, the J call TRBJ2-2; possibly TRBD1 for D (6 bases). The germline V gene encodes CDR1 LGHNA and CDR2 YSLEER. The length of the CDR3 is 17 residues. The V end lost 0 bases, the J end lost 2 bases, and 13 bases lay between the germline ends. CDR3 region: CASSQEATGANTGELFF. The CDR3 DNA reads as TGCGCCAGCAGCCAAGAGGCGACAGGCGCCAACACCGGGGAGCTGTTTTTT.

This clonotype was seen at least ten times. The chain combines TRBV5-6 with TRBJ2-1, with 12 bases matching TRBD2. This CDR3 is built from 15 residues. V gave up 4 bases and J gave up 7 bases; unmatched junction bases: 6. Germline V gives CDR1 SGHDT, CDR2 YYEEEE. CDR3 sequence (DNA): TGTGCCAGCAGCCCGACTAGCGGGAGAGTGAATGAGCAGTTCTTC. It is translated as CASSPTSGRVNEQFF.

In its sample, this clonotype was seen many times. As DNA, the CDR3 is TGTGCCAGCAGCTTGGCTAGCACAGATACGCAGTATTTT. Protein: CASSLASTDTQYF. The gene calls are TRBV5-6 and TRBJ2-3; D ambiguous. CDR3 length: 13 amino acids. V lost 0 bases to trimming and J lost 0 bases, with 2 bases between them. The V gene's germline CDR1 is SGHDT and CDR2 YYEEEE.

This clonotype was counted many times. The V call is TRBV12-3 or TRBV12-4, the J call TRBJ1-6, with D perhaps TRBD1 (5 bases). Trimming shortened V by 5 bases and J by 10 bases, and 18 bases separated the two germline ends. This CDR3 region has 15 residues. The CDR3 spells CASSPPNGGGSPLHF. CDR3 nucleotide sequence: TGTGCCAGCAGTCCCCCAAATGGCGGGGGATCACCCCTCCACTTT.

This clonotype was recorded at least ten times. The chain is built from TRBV12-3 or TRBV12-4 and TRBJ1-2; 8 nucleotides line up with TRBD1. V shed 6 bases and J 8 bases; nucleotides not matched to a gene: 14. The CDR3 is 15 amino acids. The chain's CDR3 is CASSLEGRTGYGYTF. The CDR3 DNA reads as TGTGCCAGCAGCCTGGAAGGGAGGACAGGGTACGGCTACACCTTC.

This clonotype was found many times. This chain links TRBV20-1 with TRBJ2-3; 9 nucleotides agree with TRBD2. Germline assignment: CDR1 DFQATT and CDR2 SNEGSKA (reference sequence). Trimming removed 3 bases from V and 2 bases from J; junction bases left unmatched: 12. This CDR3 is 17 amino acids long. The CDR3 loop is CSARAPSLAGYTDTQYF. DNA of the CDR3: TGCAGTGCTAGGGCCCCTTCGCTAGCGGGATACACAGATACGCAGTATTTT.

This clonotype was seen repeatedly, ten times or more. This CDR3 reads CSVELTSGTTYEQYF. CDR3 DNA: TGCAGCGTAGAATTGACTAGCGGGACAACTTACGAGCAGTACTTC. V is TRBV29-1 and J is TRBJ2-7, with TRBD2 matching over 11 bases. Losses at the gene ends were 6 bases for V and 4 bases for J; bases not matched to a gene: 11. CDR1 and CDR2 from the germline V gene are SQVTM and ANQGSEA. The CDR3 covers 15 residues.

This clonotype has at least ten counts. The genes are TRBV12-3 or TRBV12-4 and TRBJ2-7, with D uncertain. CDR3 length: 14 amino acids. Between the trimmed V and J ends, which lost 5 bases and 0 bases, there was a span of 11 bases. CDR3 protein: CASSPGRSSYEQYF. The CDR3 nucleotides read TGTGCCAGCAGTCCTGGACGGAGCTCCTACGAGCAGTACTTC.

This chain joins TRBV5-1 and TRBJ2-5; D might be TRBD1 (6 bases). The CDR3 length is 14 residues. Germline V gene lookup returns CDR1 SGHRS and CDR2 YFSETQ. V was pared by 4 bases and J by 2 bases, with 12 bases between. The CDR3 region is CASSKGVRQETQYF. For the CDR3, the DNA is TGCGCCAGCAGCAAGGGGGTGAGGCAAGAGACCCAGTACTTC.

The chain uses TRBV19 and TRBJ2-2, with 7 nucleotides matching TRBD2. The CDR3 runs 16 residues. V was pared by 6 bases and J by 6 bases, with 13 bases of the junction left unmatched. Germline lookup yields CDR1 LNHDA and CDR2 SQIVND (reference sequence). The CDR3 protein is CASSIPLVRGAGELFF. CDR3 coding DNA: TGTGCCAGTAGCATACCCCTTGTACGGGGGGCCGGGGAGCTGTTTTTT.

This clonotype was seen only once. The CDR3 loop reads CASSPAGTPSYNEQFF. As DNA, the CDR3 is TGTGCCAGCAGCCCTGCCGGGACTCCCTCCTACAATGAGCAGTTCTTC. The rearrangement links TRBV5-4 to TRBJ2-1; a possible D gene is TRBD2 (6 bases). Trimming shortened V by 4 bases and J by 0 bases, and 14 bases separated the two germline ends. CDR1 and CDR2 (germline): SGHNT, YYREEE (reference sequence). There are 16 residues in the CDR3.

Many counts were recorded for this clonotype. This sequence joins TRBV5-1 and TRBJ2-7, with D possibly matching TRBD1 (6 bases). Trimming stripped 4 bases from V and 5 bases from J, with 16 bases between. Germline V CDR1 and CDR2: SGHRS, YFSETQ. This CDR3 contains 14 residues. The CDR3 region is CASSLGAGNDEQYF. For the CDR3, the DNA is TGCGCCAGCAGCCTGGGGGCAGGGAATGACGAGCAGTACTTC. The full variable domain, with the rest looked up from reference TRBV5-1 and TRBJ2-7, is KAGVTQTPRYLIKTRGQQVTLSCSPISGHRSVSWYQQTPGQGLQFLFEYFSETQRNKGNFPGRFSGRQFSNSRSEMNVSTLELGDSALYLCASSLGAGNDEQYFGPGTRLTVT.

This clonotype has ten or more counts. CDR3 coding DNA: TGCAGTGCTCTTACCCGGAACAGGGGAACTGGGGCCAACGTCCTGACTTTC. It encodes CSALTRNRGTGANVLTF. The V call is TRBV20-1, the J call TRBJ2-6; TRBD1 matches at 7 bases. Germline V gene lookup returns CDR1 DFQATT and CDR2 SNEGSKA (reference sequence). CDR3 length: 17 residues. V lost 5 bases to trimming and J lost 2 bases; unmatched junction nucleotides: 12.

To note about this clonotype: With a much larger clone just one base away, this may be a read error. This sequence joins TRBV27 and TRBJ1-2, with D uncertain. Germline V gene lookup returns CDR1 MNHEY and CDR2 SMNVEV (reference sequence). This CDR3 is 16 amino acids long. DNA of the CDR3: TGTGCCAGCAGTCCTGCAGAGGGCCCTACTAACTATGGCTACCCCTTC. Translated, it gives CASSPAEGPTNYGYPF.

This clonotype was recorded many times. This rearrangement joins TRBV20-1 to TRBJ1-5; 8 bases match TRBD1. Germline V lookup: CDR1 DFQATT, CDR2 SNEGSKA (reference sequence). Trimming cost V 6 bases and J 0 bases; bases outside gene matches: 4. This CDR3 contains 14 residues. The CDR3 sequence: CSAPDRDSNQPQHF. In DNA form, the CDR3 reads TGCAGTGCACCGGACAGGGATAGCAATCAGCCCCAGCATTTT.

This clonotype was observed many times. This rearrangement joins TRBV20-1 to TRBJ2-3; D gene ambiguous. Germline values: CDR1 DFQATT, CDR2 SNEGSKA (reference sequence). Trimming removed 1 base from V and 4 bases from J, with 15 bases in between. The CDR3 covers 15 residues. CDR3 sequence (DNA): TGCAGTGCTAGAGGTGGTGGAAGGAAACCAGATACGCAGTATTTT. Amino acids: CSARGGGRKPDTQYF.

This clonotype was counted ten times or more. The V and J genes are TRBV20-1 and TRBJ2-1, with 12 positions matching TRBD2. Germline trimming cut 5 bases from V and 7 bases from J; bases unmatched to any gene: 15. The CDR3 has 17 residues. Per germline, CDR1 DFQATT and CDR2 SNEGSKA (reference sequence). This CDR3 reads CSAVGTSGRKSKNEQFF. The CDR3 coding sequence is TGCAGTGCTGTTGGGACTAGCGGGCGTAAAAGCAAGAATGAGCAGTTCTTC.

This clonotype was observed a few times. The rearrangement joins TRBV6-1 to TRBJ2-7, with 7 bases matching TRBD1. Losses at the gene ends were 0 bases for V and 3 bases for J; bases not matched to a gene: 8. This CDR3 is built from 16 residues. The germline gives CDR1 MNHNS, CDR2 SASEGT. In DNA form, the CDR3 reads TGTGCCAGCAGTGAAGCCCGGACAGGAGCCGTCTACGAGCAGTACTTC. Its protein product is CASSEARTGAVYEQYF.

This clonotype was seen a handful of times. The chain recombines TRBV25-1 with TRBJ2-7; 9 bases are shared with TRBD2. Trimming removed 8 bases from V and 2 bases from J; junction bases left unmatched: 13. Germline loops: CDR1 MGHDK, CDR2 SYGVNS. This CDR3 has 16 residues. Written as DNA, the CDR3 is TGTGCCAGCGCCCATCGGGGGCCTAGCGGGACCTACGAGCAGTACTTC. Its translation is CASAHRGPSGTYEQYF.

The rearrangement uses TRBV4-2 and TRBJ2-7; D unresolved. CDR3 length: 14 amino acids. Germline V gives CDR1 LGHNA, CDR2 YNFKEQ. The V end lost 3 bases, the J end lost 2 bases, and 11 bases lay between the germline ends. CDR3 nucleotides: TGTGCCAGCAGCCAGCCGGGTCCCACCTACGAGCAGTACTTC. Residues: CASSQPGPTYEQYF.

This clonotype was seen at least ten times. This chain uses TRBV10-3 with TRBJ2-5; TRBD2 agrees at 8 bases. Trimming at V came to 4 bases and at J to 1 base, leaving 2 bases not matched to a gene. This CDR3 contains 14 residues. The germline gives CDR1 ENHRY, CDR2 SYGVKD. The CDR3 bases are TGTGCCATCAGTGCCGGGGGGGCCCAAGAGACCCAGTACTTC. Its translation is CAISAGGAQETQYF.

This clonotype came up many times. The chain couples TRBV12-3 or TRBV12-4 to TRBJ2-1, with 8 bases lining up with TRBD2. The CDR3 is 15 residues long. The junction had 9 bases not matched to a gene; V was cut back by 5 bases and J by 6 bases. The CDR3 DNA follows: TGTGCCAGCAGTCCCCGGAGCGGGGGATTCAATGAGCAGTTCTTC. It specifies CASSPRSGGFNEQFF.

This clonotype was counted at least ten times. The genes are TRBV5-1 and TRBJ2-5; 9 positions match TRBD1. The CDR3 is 14 amino acids. CDR1 and CDR2 (germline): SGHRS, YFSETQ. Unmatched junction bases numbered 2, after V lost 2 bases and J lost 3 bases. The CDR3 loop reads CASSLQGAKETQYF. The CDR3 coding sequence is TGCGCCAGCAGCTTACAGGGGGCGAAAGAGACCCAGTACTTC.